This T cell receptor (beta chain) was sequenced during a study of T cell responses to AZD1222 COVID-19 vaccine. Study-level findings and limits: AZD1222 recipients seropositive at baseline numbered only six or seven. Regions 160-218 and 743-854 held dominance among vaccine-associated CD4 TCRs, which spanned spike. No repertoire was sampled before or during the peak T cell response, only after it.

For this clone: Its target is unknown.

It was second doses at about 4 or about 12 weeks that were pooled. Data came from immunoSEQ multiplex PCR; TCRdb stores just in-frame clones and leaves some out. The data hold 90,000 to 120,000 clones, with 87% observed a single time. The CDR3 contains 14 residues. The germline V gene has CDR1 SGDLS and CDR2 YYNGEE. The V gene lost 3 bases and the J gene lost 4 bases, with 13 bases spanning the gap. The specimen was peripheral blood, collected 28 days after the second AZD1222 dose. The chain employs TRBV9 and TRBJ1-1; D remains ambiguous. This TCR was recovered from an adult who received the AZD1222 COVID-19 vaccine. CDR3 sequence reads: CASSEALLGTEAFF. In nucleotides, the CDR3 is TGTGCCAGCAGCGAGGCCCTATTGGGCACTGAAGCTTTCTTT. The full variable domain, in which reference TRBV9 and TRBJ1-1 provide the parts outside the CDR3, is DSGVTQTPKHLITATGQRVTLRCSPRSGDLSVYWYQQSLDQGLQFLIQYYNGEERAKGNILERFSAQQFPDLHSELNLSSLELGDSALYFCASSEALLGTEAFFGQGTRLTVV.